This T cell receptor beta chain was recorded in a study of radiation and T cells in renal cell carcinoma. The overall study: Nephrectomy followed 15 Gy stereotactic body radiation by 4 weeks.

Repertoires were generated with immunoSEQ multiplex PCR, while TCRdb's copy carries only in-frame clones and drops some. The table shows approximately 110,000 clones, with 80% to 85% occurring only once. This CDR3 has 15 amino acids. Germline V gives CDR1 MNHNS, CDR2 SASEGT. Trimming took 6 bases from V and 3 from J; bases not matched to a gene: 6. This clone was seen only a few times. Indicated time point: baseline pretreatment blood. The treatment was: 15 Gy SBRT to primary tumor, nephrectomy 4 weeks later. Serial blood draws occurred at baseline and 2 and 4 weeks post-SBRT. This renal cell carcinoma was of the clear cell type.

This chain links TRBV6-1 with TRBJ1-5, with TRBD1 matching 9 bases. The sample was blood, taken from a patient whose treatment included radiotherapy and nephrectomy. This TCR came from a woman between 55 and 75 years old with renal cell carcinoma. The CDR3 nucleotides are TGTGCCAGCAGGGGACAGGGAACCCCCAATCAGCCCCAGCATTTT. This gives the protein CASRGQGTPNQPQHF.